This TCR beta chain was observed in a study of neurological immune-mediated disorders. General observations from the study: Subjects shared no identical expanded-clone CDR3 amino acid sequences, suggesting private TCR-beta repertoires in all groups.

This clonotype showed up many times. Its antigen is currently unknown. The cDNA was generated through 5'RACE incorporating 10-nucleotide random UMIs. Every sequencing run drew on 15-18 subjects and yielded over 200 million TCR-beta sequences. TCRdb used MiXCR to reprocess the 5' RACE reads, holding one entry per CDR3 protein. The data show fewer than 50,000 distinct CDR3 sequences, around 10% seen once. Time point meaning: technical triplicate 1. The clonotype was recovered from a man in his fifties or sixties with HTLV-1-associated myelopathy (HAM/TSP). The sequencing input was PBMCs.

CDR3 amino acids: CASSSGTGVSDTQYF. In DNA, the CDR3 is TGTGCCAGCAGTTCCGGGACAGGGGTTTCAGATACGCAGTATTTT. V and J are TRBV7-8 and TRBJ2-3; 10 bases map to TRBD1. There are 15 residues in the CDR3. Germline CDR1 and CDR2: SGHVS and FQNEAQ. V trimming: 6 bases; J trimming: 4 bases; junction bases outside the gene matches: 7. Using reference TRBV7-8 and TRBJ2-3 for the parts outside the CDR3, the full variable domain is GAGVSQSPRYKVAKRGQDVALRCDPISGHVSLFWYQQALGQGPEFLTYFQNEAQLDKSGLPSDRFFAERPEGSVSTLKIQRTQQEDSAVYLCASSSGTGVSDTQYFGPGTRLTVL.